This T cell receptor (beta chain) emerged from a study of shared clonotypes between healthy human individuals. Study information: Used for every donor were three CD4 naive, three CD4 memory, two CD8 naive and one CD8 memory plate. General study points: Researchers sampled only blood; tissue repertoires likely differ. A handful of donors had approximately 4.6% of their naive CD4 clonotypes in common. The generation probabilities recorded for non-shared clonotypes fell below those of clonotypes shared by all four donors.

Only one count was recorded for this clone. The antigen remains unidentified. CD8 cells regarded as naive lacked CD45RO, were positively chosen for CCR7, and omitted terminally differentiated effector memory CD45RA+ cells. Assay: immunoSEQ multiplex PCR; the TCRdb copy retains only in-frame clones and omits some. This sample has some 2 million clones, with about 95% found just once. Between the trimmed V and J ends, which lost 0 bases and 1 base, there was a span of 15 bases. Germline V CDR1 and CDR2: LGHNA, YSLEER. The CDR3 runs 17 residues. Sequencing was performed on naive CD8+ T cells sorted from blood. This chain connects TRBV4-3 to TRBJ1-2; D might be TRBD1 (5 bases). This sequence was found in a man younger than 30 in good health. CDR3 amino acids: CASSQDLSGTVNYGYTF. DNA for the CDR3: TGCGCCAGCAGCCAAGATCTAAGTGGGACCGTTAACTATGGCTACACCTTC.